This entry describes one T cell receptor (beta chain). Its antigen is unknown. Patients had chemo-refractory metastatic non-small-cell lung cancer and received focal radiation plus CTLA-4 blockade that used ipilimumab. The entry originates in a study of radiotherapy plus CTLA-4 blockade in lung cancer. Study-level information: Among patients, about 17% showed objective responses, and approximately 29% had disease control. Overall study findings and caveats: Early blood T cell clone dynamics, with interferon-beta, were reported to best predict response. TCR clones originating in tumors grew in number in blood after radiotherapy plus ipilimumab.

V was trimmed by 0 bases and J by 8 bases, leaving 11 bases between them. The CDR3 runs to 13 residues. Germline-derived CDR1 and CDR2 are SGHRS and YFSETQ. Sequenced by immunoSEQ multiplex PCR; TCRdb stores in-frame clones only, minus some. Of 50,000 to 65,000 clones listed, just over 75% were seen once; the top ten hold 4%. The input for sequencing was peripheral blood, taken from a patient treated with radiotherapy plus ipilimumab. This chain uses TRBV5-1 with TRBJ1-1; D remains ambiguous. This clonotype was sampled from a human donor with non-small cell lung cancer who had a partial response to radiotherapy plus ipilimumab. The CDR3 DNA follows: TGCGCCAGCAGCTTGGCGAGGATTACCGAAGCTTTCTTT. Translated, it gives CASSLARITEAFF.